This T cell receptor (beta chain) is drawn from a study of cytomegalovirus exposure and HLA in healthy donors. The PCR used 60 Vbeta and 13 Jbeta primers. Authors' analysis steps: There were about 86 million unique TCR beta chains by a later count, and approximately 11 million of them were shared. Sequencing was performed with immunoSEQ multiplex PCR; in TCRdb, only in-frame clones are kept and a portion is missing. Clonal size and the V and J genes are those of that table, whereas D and trimming came from the DNA. The profile shows around 150,000 clones, 77% of them singletons. As for this clone: Its antigen is undetermined.

V lost 4 bases and J lost 2; bases outside the gene matches: 10. The CDR3 has 16 amino acids. Germline V gene data show CDR1 as MNHNS and CDR2 as SASEGT. Study-level findings and limits: The authors judged a highly shared variant cluster likely a sequencing artifact. In terms of immune exposure information, only CMV serostatus was available. Rarity characterized most TCR sequences, yet some public TCRs appeared in many donors.

The clonotype originates from a young man in good health and CMV-seropositive. The chain recombines TRBV6-1 with TRBJ2-7, with 8 bases lining up with TRBD1. Material for sequencing was PBMCs. CDR3 loop: CASSGLGQGQTYEQYF. Written as DNA, the CDR3 is TGTGCCAGCAGTGGCCTCGGACAGGGCCAAACCTACGAGCAGTACTTC.